Listed below are T cell receptor beta chains from one sample, sequenced in a study of T cell responses to AZD1222 COVID-19 vaccine. Sequencing was performed with immunoSEQ multiplex PCR; in TCRdb, only in-frame clones are kept and a portion is missing. The sample has more than 140,000 clones; 89% are singletons. The source was peripheral blood, collected on day 0 of AZD1222 vaccination. These receptors were taken from an adult in good health. Both conserved end residues are part of each CDR3. A D gene is named only where the DNA matches it firmly. Where a row states a size, it is once, few, many or the class of an expanded clone; other rows omit it.

abundance: .; v_gene: TRBV6-6; j_gene: TRBJ1-5; len: 12; d_gene: .; CDR3aa: CASSVRNQPQHF; CDR3nt: TGTGCCAGCAGTGTCCGCAATCAGCCCCAGCATTTT
abundance: .; v_gene: TRBV9; j_gene: TRBJ2-2; len: 13; d_gene: .; CDR3aa: CASSPEATGELFF; CDR3nt: TGTGCCAGCAGCCCGGAAGCCACCGGGGAGCTGTTTTTT
abundance: .; v_gene: TRBV3-1/TRBV3-2; j_gene: TRBJ1-3; len: 16; d_gene: .; CDR3aa: CASSQETPSSGNTIYF; CDR3nt: TGTGCCAGCAGCCAAGAAACACCGAGCTCTGGAAACACCATATATTTT
abundance: .; v_gene: TRBV4-1; j_gene: TRBJ2-5; len: 17; d_gene: TRBD2; CDR3aa: CASSQGGLAGGQETQYF; CDR3nt: TGCGCCAGCAGCCAAGGGGGACTAGCGGGAGGGCAAGAGACCCAGTACTTC
abundance: .; v_gene: TRBV5-6; j_gene: TRBJ1-1; len: 14; d_gene: TRBD1; CDR3aa: CASSLDRGSTEAFF; CDR3nt: TGTGCCAGCAGCTTGGACAGGGGGTCCACTGAAGCTTTCTTT
abundance: .; v_gene: TRBV18; j_gene: TRBJ1-1; len: 15; d_gene: TRBD1; CDR3aa: CASSLRQGARVEAFF; CDR3nt: TGTGCCAGCTCGTTACGACAGGGGGCGCGTGTTGAAGCTTTCTTT
abundance: .; v_gene: TRBV7-2; j_gene: TRBJ2-2; len: 15; d_gene: .; CDR3aa: CASSLGSQTTGELFF; CDR3nt: TGTGCCAGCAGCTTAGGGAGTCAGACCACCGGGGAGCTGTTTTTT
abundance: once; v_gene: TRBV9; j_gene: TRBJ1-1; len: 17; d_gene: TRBD1; CDR3aa: CASSGDRGRALDTEAFF; CDR3nt: TGTGCCAGCAGCGGCGACAGGGGGCGCGCGTTGGACACTGAAGCTTTCTTT
abundance: .; v_gene: TRBV2; j_gene: TRBJ1-3; len: 13; d_gene: .; CDR3aa: CASSELRTDTIYF; CDR3nt: TGTGCCAGCAGTGAATTAAGGACAGACACCATATATTTT
abundance: .; v_gene: TRBV21-1; j_gene: TRBJ1-2; len: 12; d_gene: .; CDR3aa: CASSRGNQGYTF; CDR3nt: TGTGCCAGCAGCAGAGGCAATCAGGGCTACACCTTC
abundance: .; v_gene: TRBV14; j_gene: TRBJ1-2; len: 17; d_gene: .; CDR3aa: CASSPSRVSTAPWGYTF; CDR3nt: TGTGCCAGCAGCCCCTCTCGGGTGTCAACAGCCCCATGGGGCTACACCTTC
abundance: .; v_gene: TRBV28; j_gene: TRBJ1-1; len: 12; d_gene: .; CDR3aa: CASRSVNTEAFF; CDR3nt: TGTGCCAGCAGATCGGTGAACACTGAAGCTTTCTTT
abundance: .; v_gene: TRBV11-2; j_gene: TRBJ1-2; len: 17; d_gene: .; CDR3aa: CASSFNRAGGPYYGYTF; CDR3nt: TGTGCCAGCAGCTTTAACAGGGCCGGAGGACCATACTATGGCTACACCTTC
abundance: .; v_gene: TRBV13; j_gene: TRBJ2-1; len: 14; d_gene: .; CDR3aa: CASSLNGGATEQFF; CDR3nt: TGTGCCAGCAGCTTAAATGGGGGGGCGACAGAGCAGTTCTTC
abundance: .; v_gene: TRBV30; j_gene: TRBJ2-1; len: 15; d_gene: .; CDR3aa: CAWSVRVSPLNEQFF; CDR3nt: TGTGCCTGGAGTGTGAGGGTTAGTCCCCTCAATGAGCAGTTCTTC
abundance: .; v_gene: TRBV29-1; j_gene: TRBJ2-1; len: 21; d_gene: TRBD2; CDR3aa: CSVETGELAGVLHGSYNEQFF; CDR3nt: TGCAGCGTTGAAACGGGGGAGCTAGCGGGAGTCCTCCACGGGTCCTACAATGAGCAGTTCTTC
abundance: few; v_gene: TRBV7-9; j_gene: TRBJ2-7; len: 11; d_gene: .; CDR3aa: CASSFSYEQYF; CDR3nt: TGTGCCAGCAGCTTTAGTTACGAGCAGTACTTC
abundance: .; v_gene: TRBV18; j_gene: TRBJ2-2; len: 17; d_gene: .; CDR3aa: CASSPRAALTNTGELFF; CDR3nt: TGTGCCAGCTCACCAAGGGCCGCACTAACGAACACCGGGGAGCTGTTTTTT
abundance: .; v_gene: TRBV5-6; j_gene: TRBJ1-4; len: 14; d_gene: TRBD1; CDR3aa: CASSLGQGVEKLFF; CDR3nt: TGTGCCAGCAGCCTAGGACAGGGAGTGGAAAAACTGTTTTTT
abundance: .; v_gene: TRBV19; j_gene: TRBJ1-5; len: 16; d_gene: TRBD1; CDR3aa: CASSPRGQYSNQPQHF; CDR3nt: TGTGCCAGTAGTCCAAGGGGACAGTATAGCAATCAGCCCCAGCATTTT
abundance: .; v_gene: TRBV3-1/TRBV3-2; j_gene: TRBJ2-2; len: 13; d_gene: .; CDR3aa: CASSLRGSGELFF; CDR3nt: TGTGCCAGCAGCCTCCGGGGGTCCGGGGAGCTGTTTTTT
abundance: once; v_gene: TRBV6-5; j_gene: TRBJ1-1; len: 14; d_gene: TRBD1; CDR3aa: CASTRDRPNTEAFF; CDR3nt: TGTGCCAGCACTAGGGACAGACCGAACACTGAAGCTTTCTTT
abundance: .; v_gene: TRBV6-2/TRBV6-3; j_gene: TRBJ2-7; len: 16; d_gene: TRBD1; CDR3aa: CASSSPRRQGTNEQYF; CDR3nt: TGTGCCAGCAGTTCCCCCCGGCGACAGGGTACCAACGAGCAGTACTTC
abundance: .; v_gene: TRBV10-3; j_gene: TRBJ2-3; len: 16; d_gene: TRBD1; CDR3aa: CAISGRDRVGTDTQYF; CDR3nt: TGTGCCATCAGTGGCCGGGACAGGGTCGGCACAGATACGCAGTATTTT
abundance: .; v_gene: TRBV9; j_gene: TRBJ1-2; len: 16; d_gene: .; CDR3aa: CASSPHGDDTNYGYTF; CDR3nt: TGTGCCAGCAGCCCTCATGGGGACGACACAAACTATGGCTACACCTTC
abundance: once; v_gene: TRBV11-2; j_gene: TRBJ1-1; len: 16; d_gene: TRBD1; CDR3aa: CASSRRGRNVNTEAFF; CDR3nt: TGTGCCAGCAGCCGCAGGGGGCGGAACGTGAACACTGAAGCTTTCTTT
abundance: .; v_gene: TRBV10-3; j_gene: TRBJ1-2; len: 15; d_gene: .; CDR3aa: CAISESGGRNYGYTF; CDR3nt: TGTGCCATCAGTGAGTCGGGGGGGAGGAACTATGGCTACACCTTC
abundance: .; v_gene: TRBV18; j_gene: TRBJ2-7; len: 17; d_gene: TRBD1; CDR3aa: CASSPLPPRDSTYEQYF; CDR3nt: TGTGCCAGCTCACCGCTACCCCCTAGGGACAGCACCTACGAGCAGTACTTC
abundance: .; v_gene: TRBV7-8; j_gene: TRBJ2-1; len: 16; d_gene: .; CDR3aa: CASRPRPRAPYNEQFF; CDR3nt: TGTGCCAGCAGACCCAGACCTAGGGCCCCTTACAATGAGCAGTTCTTC
abundance: .; v_gene: TRBV4-2; j_gene: TRBJ2-4; len: 16; d_gene: .; CDR3aa: CASSQGDLGAKNIQYF; CDR3nt: TGTGCCAGCAGCCAAGGGGACCTGGGAGCCAAAAACATTCAGTACTTC
abundance: .; v_gene: TRBV28; j_gene: TRBJ2-5; len: 14; d_gene: .; CDR3aa: CASSLRQGTETQYF; CDR3nt: TGTGCCAGCAGTTTAAGGCAGGGGACAGAGACCCAGTACTTC
abundance: .; v_gene: TRBV4-1; j_gene: TRBJ1-1; len: 18; d_gene: TRBD1; CDR3aa: CASSPHWTGTLLNTEAFF; CDR3nt: TGCGCCAGCAGCCCCCATTGGACAGGGACTCTGCTGAACACTGAAGCTTTCTTT
abundance: .; v_gene: TRBV6-2/TRBV6-3; j_gene: TRBJ2-3; len: 21; d_gene: TRBD1; CDR3aa: CASSTSPRDRGPHASTDTQYF; CDR3nt: TGTGCCAGCAGTACGAGCCCCCGGGACAGGGGGCCCCACGCGAGCACAGATACGCAGTATTTT
abundance: .; v_gene: TRBV4-1; j_gene: TRBJ1-3; len: 16; d_gene: .; CDR3aa: CASSDPVQGSGNTIYF; CDR3nt: TGCGCCAGCAGCGATCCGGTACAGGGATCTGGAAACACCATATATTTT
abundance: .; v_gene: TRBV24-1; j_gene: TRBJ2-3; len: 15; d_gene: .; CDR3aa: CATRDRDSRTDTQYF; CDR3nt: TGTGCCACCCGGGACCGAGACTCCCGCACAGATACGCAGTATTTT
abundance: .; v_gene: TRBV5-1; j_gene: TRBJ2-7; len: 15; d_gene: TRBD2; CDR3aa: CASSLGTSGTYEQYF; CDR3nt: TGCGCCAGCAGCTTAGGGACTAGCGGGACCTACGAGCAGTACTTC
abundance: .; v_gene: TRBV6-2/TRBV6-3; j_gene: TRBJ1-5; len: 19; d_gene: .; CDR3aa: CASSYSRGMTLYSNQPQHF; CDR3nt: TGTGCCAGCAGTTACTCGCGGGGGATGACCCTTTATAGCAATCAGCCCCAGCATTTT
abundance: .; v_gene: TRBV6-2/TRBV6-3; j_gene: TRBJ1-1; len: 14; d_gene: TRBD1; CDR3aa: CASSLQGGGTEAFF; CDR3nt: TGTGCCAGCAGTTTACAGGGGGGGGGCACTGAAGCTTTCTTT
abundance: .; v_gene: TRBV6-2/TRBV6-3; j_gene: TRBJ1-2; len: 16; d_gene: .; CDR3aa: CASSYPTGQGGYGYTF; CDR3nt: TGTGCCAGCAGTTACCCCACCGGCCAGGGAGGCTATGGCTACACCTTC
abundance: .; v_gene: TRBV9; j_gene: TRBJ1-2; len: 12; d_gene: .; CDR3aa: CASSVGGRGYTF; CDR3nt: TGTGCCAGCAGCGTAGGCGGCCGGGGCTACACCTTC
abundance: .; v_gene: TRBV5-4; j_gene: TRBJ2-7; len: 15; d_gene: .; CDR3aa: CASSLGGGLHYEQYF; CDR3nt: TGTGCCAGCAGCTTGGGAGGGGGACTTCACTACGAGCAGTACTTC
abundance: .; v_gene: TRBV7-9; j_gene: TRBJ2-7; len: 15; d_gene: TRBD2; CDR3aa: CASSSPSGSVHEQYF; CDR3nt: TGTGCCAGCAGCTCCCCTAGCGGGAGCGTCCACGAGCAGTACTTC
abundance: .; v_gene: TRBV29-1; j_gene: TRBJ2-1; len: 12; d_gene: .; CDR3aa: CSVEDWLGQQFF; CDR3nt: TGCAGCGTTGAAGATTGGTTGGGCCAGCAGTTCTTC